This T cell receptor (beta chain) was identified during a study of radiotherapy plus CTLA-4 blockade in lung cancer. Overall study context: Objective responses emerged in 18% of patients, and 25% to 40% attained disease control. Findings and caveats of the study: How blood T cell clones changed early, along with interferon-beta, reportedly forecast response best. Blood saw expansion of tumor-derived TCR clones after radiotherapy plus ipilimumab.

Notes on this clone: The target antigen is unknown.

Germline CDR1 and CDR2: MNHEY and SVGAGI. Trimming removed 0 bases at V and 1 base at J, with 9 bases between. CDR3 length: 15 amino acids. Here immunoSEQ multiplex PCR was the method, and the copy in TCRdb shows in-frame clones only, minus some. Here the sample spans 55,000 to 80,000 clones, 60% to 80% being singletons. Alongside CTLA-4 blockade with ipilimumab, patients with chemo-refractory metastatic non-small-cell lung cancer received focal radiation. This TCR came from a human donor with non-small cell lung cancer who had a complete response to radiotherapy plus ipilimumab. The specimen comprised peripheral blood, sampled from a patient treated with radiotherapy plus ipilimumab. The gene calls are TRBV6-5 and TRBJ1-2; no firm D call. CDR3 in DNA: TGTGCCAGCAGTTACTCTCCGCTCATTAACTATGGCTACACCTTC. Translated: CASSYSPLINYGYTF.